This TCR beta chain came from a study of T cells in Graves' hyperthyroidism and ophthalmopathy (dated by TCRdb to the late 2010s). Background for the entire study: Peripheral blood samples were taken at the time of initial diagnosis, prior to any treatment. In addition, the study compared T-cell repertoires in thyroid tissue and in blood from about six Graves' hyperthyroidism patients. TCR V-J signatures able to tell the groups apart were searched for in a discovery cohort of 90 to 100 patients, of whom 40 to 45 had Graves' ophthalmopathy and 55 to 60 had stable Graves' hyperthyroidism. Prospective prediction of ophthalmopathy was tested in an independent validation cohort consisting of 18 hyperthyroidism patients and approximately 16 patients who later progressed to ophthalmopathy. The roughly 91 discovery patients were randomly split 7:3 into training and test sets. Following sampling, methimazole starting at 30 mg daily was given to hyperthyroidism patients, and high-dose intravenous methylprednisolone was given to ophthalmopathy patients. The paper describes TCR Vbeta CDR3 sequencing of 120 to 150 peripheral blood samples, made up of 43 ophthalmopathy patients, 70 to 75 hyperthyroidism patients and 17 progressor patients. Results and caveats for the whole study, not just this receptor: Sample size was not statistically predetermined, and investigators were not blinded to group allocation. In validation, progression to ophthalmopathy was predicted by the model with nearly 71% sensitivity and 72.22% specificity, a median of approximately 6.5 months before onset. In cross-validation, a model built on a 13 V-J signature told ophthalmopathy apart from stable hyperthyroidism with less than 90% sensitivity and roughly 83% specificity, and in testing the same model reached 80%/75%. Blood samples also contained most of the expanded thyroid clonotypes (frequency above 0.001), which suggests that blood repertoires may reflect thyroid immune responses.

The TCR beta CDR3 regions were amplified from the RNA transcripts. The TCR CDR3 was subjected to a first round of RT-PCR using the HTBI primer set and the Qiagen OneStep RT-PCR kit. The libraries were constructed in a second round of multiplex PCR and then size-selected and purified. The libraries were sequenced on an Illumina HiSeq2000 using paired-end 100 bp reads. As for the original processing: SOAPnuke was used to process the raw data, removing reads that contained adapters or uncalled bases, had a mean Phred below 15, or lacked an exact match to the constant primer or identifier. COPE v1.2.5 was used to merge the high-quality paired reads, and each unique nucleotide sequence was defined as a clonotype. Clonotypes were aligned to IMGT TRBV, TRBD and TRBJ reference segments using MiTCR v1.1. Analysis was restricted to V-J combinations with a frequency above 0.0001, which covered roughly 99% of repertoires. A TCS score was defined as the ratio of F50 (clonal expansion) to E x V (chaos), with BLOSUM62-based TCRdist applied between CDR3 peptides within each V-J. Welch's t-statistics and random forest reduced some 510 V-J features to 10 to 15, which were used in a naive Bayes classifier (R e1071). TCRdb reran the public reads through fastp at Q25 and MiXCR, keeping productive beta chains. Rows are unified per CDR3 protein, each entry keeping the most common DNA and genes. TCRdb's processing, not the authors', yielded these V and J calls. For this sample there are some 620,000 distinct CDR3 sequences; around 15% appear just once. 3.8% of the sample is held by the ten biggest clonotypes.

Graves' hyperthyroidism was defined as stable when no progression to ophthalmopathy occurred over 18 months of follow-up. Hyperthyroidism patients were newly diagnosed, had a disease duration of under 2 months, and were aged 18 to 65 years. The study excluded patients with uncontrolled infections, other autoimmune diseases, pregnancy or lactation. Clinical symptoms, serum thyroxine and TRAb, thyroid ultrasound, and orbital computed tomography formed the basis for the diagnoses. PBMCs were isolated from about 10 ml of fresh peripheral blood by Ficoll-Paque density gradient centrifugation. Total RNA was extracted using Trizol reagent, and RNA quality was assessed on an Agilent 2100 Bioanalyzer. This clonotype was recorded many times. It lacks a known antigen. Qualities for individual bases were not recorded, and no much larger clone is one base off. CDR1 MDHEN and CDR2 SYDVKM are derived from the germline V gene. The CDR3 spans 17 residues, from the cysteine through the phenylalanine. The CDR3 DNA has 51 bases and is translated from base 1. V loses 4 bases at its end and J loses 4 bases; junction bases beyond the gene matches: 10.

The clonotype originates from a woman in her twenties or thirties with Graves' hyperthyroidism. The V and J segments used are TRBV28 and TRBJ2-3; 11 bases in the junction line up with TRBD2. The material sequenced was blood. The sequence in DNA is TGTGCCAGCAGTTCCGTAATTCTAGCGGGAGGTTCAGATACGCAGTATTTT. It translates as CASSSVILAGGSDTQYF. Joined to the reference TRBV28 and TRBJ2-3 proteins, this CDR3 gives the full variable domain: DVKVTQSSRYLVKRTGEKVFLECVQDMDHENMFWYRQDPGLGLRLIYFSYDVKMKEKGDIPEGYSVSREKKERFSLILESASTNQTSMYLCASSSVILAGGSDTQYFGPGTRLTVL.